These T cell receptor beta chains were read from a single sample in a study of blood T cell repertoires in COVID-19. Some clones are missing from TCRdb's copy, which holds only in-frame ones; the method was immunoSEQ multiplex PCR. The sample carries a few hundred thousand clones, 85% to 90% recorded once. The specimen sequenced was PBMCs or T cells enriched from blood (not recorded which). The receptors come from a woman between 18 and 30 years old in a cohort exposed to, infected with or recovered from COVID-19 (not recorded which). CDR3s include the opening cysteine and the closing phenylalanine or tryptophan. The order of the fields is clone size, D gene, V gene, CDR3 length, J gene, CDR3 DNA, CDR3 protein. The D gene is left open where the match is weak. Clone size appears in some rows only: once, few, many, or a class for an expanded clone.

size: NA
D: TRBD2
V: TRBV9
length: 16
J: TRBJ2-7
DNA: TGTGCCAGCAGCGGCGGACTAGCGGGAACCTCCTACGAGCAGTACTTC
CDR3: CASSGGLAGTSYEQYF

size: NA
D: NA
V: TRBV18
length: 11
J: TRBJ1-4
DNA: TGTGCCAGCTCACCTAGTGAAAAACTGTTTTTT
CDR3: CASSPSEKLFF

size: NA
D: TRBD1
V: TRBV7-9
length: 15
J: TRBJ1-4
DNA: TGTGCCAGCAGCCAATTCGGGACAGGGGAAGAAAAACTGTTTTTT
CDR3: CASSQFGTGEEKLFF

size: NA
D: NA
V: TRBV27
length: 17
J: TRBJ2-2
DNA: TGTGCCAGCGGCCTCTTGGGGCAAGCCGCGAACACCGGGGAGCTGTTTTTT
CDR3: CASGLLGQAANTGELFF

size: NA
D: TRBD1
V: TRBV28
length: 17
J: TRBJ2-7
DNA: TGTGCCAGCAGTCCTAACGCTCTCGGGACAGGGGGCGACGAGCAGTACTTC
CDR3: CASSPNALGTGGDEQYF

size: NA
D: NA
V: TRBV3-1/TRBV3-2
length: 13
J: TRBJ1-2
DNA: TGTGCCAGCAGCCAAGACAGCGGCTATGGCTACACCTTC
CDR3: CASSQDSGYGYTF

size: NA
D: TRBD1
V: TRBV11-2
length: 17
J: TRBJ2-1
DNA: TGTGCCAGCAGCTTAGAACTGGCAGGGGGACACTACAATGAGCAGTTCTTC
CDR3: CASSLELAGGHYNEQFF

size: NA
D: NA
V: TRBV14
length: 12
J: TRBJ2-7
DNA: TGTGCCAGCAGCCAAGACCCGGGAGTCCAGTACTTC
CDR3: CASSQDPGVQYF

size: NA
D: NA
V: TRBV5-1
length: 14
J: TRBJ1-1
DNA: TGCGCCAGCAGTAACGGCCCTAGGGGGACTGAAGCTTTCTTT
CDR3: CASSNGPRGTEAFF

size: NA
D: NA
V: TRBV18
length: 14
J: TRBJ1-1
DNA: TGTGCCAGCTCACTACAGGGATTGAACACTGAAGCTTTCTTT
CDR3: CASSLQGLNTEAFF

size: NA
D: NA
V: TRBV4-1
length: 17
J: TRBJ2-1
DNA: TGCGCCAGCAGCCAAGATCAAGAGGTTCTTATATCCAATGAGCAGTTCTTC
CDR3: CASSQDQEVLISNEQFF

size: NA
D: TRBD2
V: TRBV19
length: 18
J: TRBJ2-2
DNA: TGTGCCAGTAGTATAGGGACTAGAGCGGGGGCAGTAGTGTCGGAGCTGTTTTTT
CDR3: CASSIGTRAGAVVSELFF

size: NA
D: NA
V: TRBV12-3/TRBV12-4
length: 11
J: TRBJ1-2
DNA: TGTGCCAGCAGTTTAGCGCTAGGCTACACCTTC
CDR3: CASSLALGYTF

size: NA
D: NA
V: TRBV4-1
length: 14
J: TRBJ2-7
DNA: TGCGCCAGCAGCCAAACCAACCGGGACTACGAGCAGTACTTC
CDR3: CASSQTNRDYEQYF

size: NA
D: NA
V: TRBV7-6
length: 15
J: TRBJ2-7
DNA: TGTGCCAGCAGCTTAGGGGGGGGCCACAACTACGAGCAGTACTTC
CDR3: CASSLGGGHNYEQYF

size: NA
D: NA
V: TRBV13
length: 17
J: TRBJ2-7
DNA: TGTGCCAGCAGCTCCCGCCCCGACTCGCTAAACTCCTACGAGCAGTACTTC
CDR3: CASSSRPDSLNSYEQYF

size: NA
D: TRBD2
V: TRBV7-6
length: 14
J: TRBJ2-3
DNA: TGTGCCACCGGGACTAGCGGGGCTACAGATACGCAGTATTTT
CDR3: CATGTSGATDTQYF

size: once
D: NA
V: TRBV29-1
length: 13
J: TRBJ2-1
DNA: TGCAGCGCACAGGACAGACAAAACAATGAGCAGTTCTTC
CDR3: CSAQDRQNNEQFF

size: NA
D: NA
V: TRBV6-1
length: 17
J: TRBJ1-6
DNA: TGTGCCAGCAGTGAGGCGGATGGGGAGCCCTATAATTCACCCCTCCACTTT
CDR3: CASSEADGEPYNSPLHF

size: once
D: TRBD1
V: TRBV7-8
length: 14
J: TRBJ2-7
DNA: TGTGCCAGCACCCACTCGACAGGGCGCTACGAGCAGTACTTC
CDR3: CASTHSTGRYEQYF

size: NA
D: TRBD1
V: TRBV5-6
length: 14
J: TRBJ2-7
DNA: TGTGCCAGCAGGAACCAGGGGGCCATCTACGAGCAGTACTTC
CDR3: CASRNQGAIYEQYF

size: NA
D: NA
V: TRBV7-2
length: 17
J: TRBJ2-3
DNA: TGTGCCAGCGGACTCAGAAGAGACCCGCTCCCCACAGATACGCAGTATTTT
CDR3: CASGLRRDPLPTDTQYF

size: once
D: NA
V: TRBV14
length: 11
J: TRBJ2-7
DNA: TGTGCCAGCAGCCAACATTACGAGCAGTACTTC
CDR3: CASSQHYEQYF

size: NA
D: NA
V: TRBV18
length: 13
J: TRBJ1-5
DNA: TGTGCCAGCTCACCGGACAGTAATCAGCCCCAGCATTTT
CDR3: CASSPDSNQPQHF

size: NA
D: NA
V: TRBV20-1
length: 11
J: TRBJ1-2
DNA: TGCAGTGCTAGAGCGCAGGAAGGCTACACCTTC
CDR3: CSARAQEGYTF

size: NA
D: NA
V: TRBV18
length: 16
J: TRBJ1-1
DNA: TGTGCCAGCTCACCCGGAGTGGCAGGGGCGAACACTGAAGCTTTCTTT
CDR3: CASSPGVAGANTEAFF

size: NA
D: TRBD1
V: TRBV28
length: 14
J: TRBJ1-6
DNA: TGTGCCAGCATTGACGGGACAGGGGACTCACCCCTCCACTTT
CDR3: CASIDGTGDSPLHF

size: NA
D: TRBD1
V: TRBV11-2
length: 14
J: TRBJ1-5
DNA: TGTGCCAGCAGCTATGGACAGGGTCGGGAGCCCCAGCATTTT
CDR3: CASSYGQGREPQHF

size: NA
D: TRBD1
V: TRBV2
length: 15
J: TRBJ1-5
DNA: TGTGCCAGCAGTCTTACCCAGGGGGGTGATCAGCCCCAGCATTTT
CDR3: CASSLTQGGDQPQHF

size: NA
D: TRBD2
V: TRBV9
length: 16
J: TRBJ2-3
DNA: TGTGCCAGCAGCGTAGAGGCGGGGGTTAGCACAGATACGCAGTATTTT
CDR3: CASSVEAGVSTDTQYF

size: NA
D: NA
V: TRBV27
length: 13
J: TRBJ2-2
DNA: TGTGCCAGCAGTTTACTGGGAGCCGGGGAGCTGTTTTTT
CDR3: CASSLLGAGELFF

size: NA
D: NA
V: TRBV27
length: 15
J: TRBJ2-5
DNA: TGTGCCAGCAGTTTATCTAGGGGGAGCGGAGAGACCCAGTACTTC
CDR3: CASSLSRGSGETQYF

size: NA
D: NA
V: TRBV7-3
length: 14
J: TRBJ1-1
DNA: TGTGCCAGCAGCTTAACATCTGGGGCTGCGGAAGCTTTCTTT
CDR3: CASSLTSGAAEAFF

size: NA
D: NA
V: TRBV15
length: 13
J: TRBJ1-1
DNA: TGTGCCACCAGCAGAGACGGGGGGGCTGAAGCTTTCTTT
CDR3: CATSRDGGAEAFF

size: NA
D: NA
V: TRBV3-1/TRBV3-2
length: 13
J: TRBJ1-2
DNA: TGTGCCAGCAGCCCTCAAAGCAACTATGGCTACACCTTC
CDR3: CASSPQSNYGYTF

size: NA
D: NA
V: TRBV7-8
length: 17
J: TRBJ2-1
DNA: TGTGCCAGCAGCTTACGACGGGACTTAGCTTATGGCAATGAGCAGTTCTTC
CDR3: CASSLRRDLAYGNEQFF

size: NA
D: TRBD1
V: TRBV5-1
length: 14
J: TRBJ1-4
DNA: TGCGCCAGCAGCTTGGACAGGGGGGCTGAAAAACTGTTTTTT
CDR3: CASSLDRGAEKLFF

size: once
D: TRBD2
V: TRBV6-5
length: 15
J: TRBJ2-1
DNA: TGTGCCAGCAGTTACCGCGGGGGTAAGCTTAATGAGCAGTTCTTC
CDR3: CASSYRGGKLNEQFF

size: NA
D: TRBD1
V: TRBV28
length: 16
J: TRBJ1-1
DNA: TGTGCCAGCAGTTTAGCTGGGGACAGGGTGAACACTGAAGCTTTCTTT
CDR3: CASSLAGDRVNTEAFF

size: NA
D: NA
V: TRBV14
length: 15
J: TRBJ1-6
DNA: TGTGCCAGCAGCCAAGAGAGAGGTTATAATTCACCCCTCCACTTT
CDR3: CASSQERGYNSPLHF

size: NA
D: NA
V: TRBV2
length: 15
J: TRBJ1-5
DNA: TGTGCCAGCAGTTCAACATCAGAAAATGGTCAGCCCCAGCATTTT
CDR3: CASSSTSENGQPQHF

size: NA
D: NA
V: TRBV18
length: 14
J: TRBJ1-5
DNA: TGTGCCAGCTCACCACTGCGGGAGATTCAGCCCCAGCATTTT
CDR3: CASSPLREIQPQHF

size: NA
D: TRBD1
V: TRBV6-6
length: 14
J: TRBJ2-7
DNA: TGTGCCAGCAGTCCCAGACAGGGTTCCATCGAGCAGTACTTC
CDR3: CASSPRQGSIEQYF

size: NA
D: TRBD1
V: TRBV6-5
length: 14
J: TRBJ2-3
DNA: TGTGCCAGCAGACGGGACAGGGTCACAGATACGCAGTATTTT
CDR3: CASRRDRVTDTQYF

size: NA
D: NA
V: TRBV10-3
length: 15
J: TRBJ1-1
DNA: TGTGCCATCAGTGAGCGGGATCGGGAAGGGACTGAAGCTTTCTTT
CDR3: CAISERDREGTEAFF

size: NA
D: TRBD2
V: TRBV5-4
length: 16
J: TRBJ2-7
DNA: TGTGCCAGCAGCCACAAGAAGAGCGGGGGATCCTACGAGCAGTACTTC
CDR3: CASSHKKSGGSYEQYF

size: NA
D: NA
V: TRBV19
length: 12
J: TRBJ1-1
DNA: TGTGCCAGTAGAGCGAGGAACACTGAAGCTTTCTTT
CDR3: CASRARNTEAFF

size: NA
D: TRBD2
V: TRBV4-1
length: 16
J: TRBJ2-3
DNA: TGCGCCAGCAGCCAAGCTGGCGGGGGATACACAGATACGCAGTATTTT
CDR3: CASSQAGGGYTDTQYF

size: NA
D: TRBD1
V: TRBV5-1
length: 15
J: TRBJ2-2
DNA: TGCGCCAGCAGCGTAGGACAGGGAGGCACCGGGGAGCTGTTTTTT
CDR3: CASSVGQGGTGELFF